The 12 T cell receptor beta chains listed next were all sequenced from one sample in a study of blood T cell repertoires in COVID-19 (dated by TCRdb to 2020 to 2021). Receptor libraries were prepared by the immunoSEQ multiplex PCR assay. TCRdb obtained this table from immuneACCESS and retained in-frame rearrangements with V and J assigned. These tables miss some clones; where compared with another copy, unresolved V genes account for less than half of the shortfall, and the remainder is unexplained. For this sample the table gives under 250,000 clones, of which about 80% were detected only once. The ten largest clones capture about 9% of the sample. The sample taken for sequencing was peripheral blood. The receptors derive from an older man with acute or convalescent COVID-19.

The CDR3 region has the DNA TGTGCCAGCGGGGCGGGACTAGCGGGAGTTGAGACCCAGTACTTC. It is translated as CASGAGLAGVETQYF. The rearrangement links TRBV2 to TRBJ2-5; 14 nucleotides match TRBD2. Per the germline V gene, CDR1 is SNHLY and CDR2 is FYNNEI. The CDR3 has 15 residues. Trimming at V came to 8 bases and at J to 5 bases, leaving 7 bases not matched to a gene.

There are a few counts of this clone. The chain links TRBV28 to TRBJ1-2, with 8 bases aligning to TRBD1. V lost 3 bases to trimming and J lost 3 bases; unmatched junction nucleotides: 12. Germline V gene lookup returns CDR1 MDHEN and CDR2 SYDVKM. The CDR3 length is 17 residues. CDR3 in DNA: TGTGCCAGCAGTTTCTCAGGGGGCAACGGGTATTACTATGGCTACACCTTC. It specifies CASSFSGGNGYYYGYTF.

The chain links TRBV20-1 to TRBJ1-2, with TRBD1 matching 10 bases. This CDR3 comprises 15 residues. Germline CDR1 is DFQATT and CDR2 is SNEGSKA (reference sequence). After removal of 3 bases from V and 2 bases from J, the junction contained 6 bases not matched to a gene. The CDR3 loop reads CSASRTGGWNYGYTF. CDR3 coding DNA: TGCAGTGCTAGTCGGACAGGGGGTTGGAACTATGGCTACACCTTC.

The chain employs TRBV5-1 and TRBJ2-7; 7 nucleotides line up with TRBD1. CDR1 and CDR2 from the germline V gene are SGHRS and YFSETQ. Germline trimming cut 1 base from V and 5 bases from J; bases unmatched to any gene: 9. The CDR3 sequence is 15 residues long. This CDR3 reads CASSLQGQSHHEQYF. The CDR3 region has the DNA TGCGCCAGCAGCTTGCAGGGACAGAGTCACCACGAGCAGTACTTC. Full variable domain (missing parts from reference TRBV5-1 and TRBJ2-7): KAGVTQTPRYLIKTRGQQVTLSCSPISGHRSVSWYQQTPGQGLQFLFEYFSETQRNKGNFPGRFSGRQFSNSRSEMNVSTLELGDSALYLCASSLQGQSHHEQYFGPGTRLTVT.

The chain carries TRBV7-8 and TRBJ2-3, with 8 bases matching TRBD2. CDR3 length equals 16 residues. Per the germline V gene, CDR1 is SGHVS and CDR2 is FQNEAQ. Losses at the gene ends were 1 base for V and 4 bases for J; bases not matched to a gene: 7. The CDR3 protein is CASSLEPGLAADTQYF. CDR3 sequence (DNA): TGTGCCAGCAGCTTAGAACCCGGACTAGCAGCAGATACGCAGTATTTT.

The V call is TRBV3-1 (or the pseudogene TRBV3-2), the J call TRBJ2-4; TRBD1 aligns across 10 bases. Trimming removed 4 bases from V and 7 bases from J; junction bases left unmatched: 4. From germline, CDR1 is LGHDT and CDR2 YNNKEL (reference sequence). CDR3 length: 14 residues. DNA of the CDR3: TGTGCCAGCAGCCCCCGGGACAGGGGTAACATTCAGTACTTC. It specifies CASSPRDRGNIQYF.

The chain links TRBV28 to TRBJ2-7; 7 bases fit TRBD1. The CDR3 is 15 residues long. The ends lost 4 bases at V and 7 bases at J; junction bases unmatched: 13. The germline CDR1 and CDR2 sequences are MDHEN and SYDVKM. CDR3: CASSSPGTVSGEQYF. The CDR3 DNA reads TGTGCCAGCAGTTCCCCCGGGACAGTATCTGGAGAGCAGTACTTC.

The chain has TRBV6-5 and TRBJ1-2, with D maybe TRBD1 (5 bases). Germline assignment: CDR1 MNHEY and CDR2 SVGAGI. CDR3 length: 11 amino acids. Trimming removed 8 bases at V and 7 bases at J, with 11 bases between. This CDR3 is CASFRAPGYTF. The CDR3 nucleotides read TGTGCCAGCTTCAGGGCCCCTGGCTACACCTTC.

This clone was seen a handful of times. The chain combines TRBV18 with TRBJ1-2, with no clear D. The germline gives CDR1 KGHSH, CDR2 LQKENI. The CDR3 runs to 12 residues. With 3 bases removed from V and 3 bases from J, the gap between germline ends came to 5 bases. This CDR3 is CASSPRDYGYTF. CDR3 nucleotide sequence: TGTGCCAGCTCACCCCGAGACTATGGCTACACCTTC.

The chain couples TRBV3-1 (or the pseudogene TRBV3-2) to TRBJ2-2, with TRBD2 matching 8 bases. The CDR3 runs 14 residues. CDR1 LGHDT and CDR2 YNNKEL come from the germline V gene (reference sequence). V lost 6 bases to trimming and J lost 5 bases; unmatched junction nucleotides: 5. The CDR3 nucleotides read TGTGCCAGCAGGTCTAGCGGGCCTACCGGGGAGCTGTTTTTT. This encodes CASRSSGPTGELFF.

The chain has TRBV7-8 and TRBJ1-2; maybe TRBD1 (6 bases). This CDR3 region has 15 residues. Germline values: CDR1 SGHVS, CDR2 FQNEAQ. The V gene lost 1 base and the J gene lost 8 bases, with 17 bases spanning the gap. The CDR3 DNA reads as TGTGCCAGCAGCTTAGAAACTACAGGGACCTGGGGCTACACCTTC. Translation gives CASSLETTGTWGYTF.

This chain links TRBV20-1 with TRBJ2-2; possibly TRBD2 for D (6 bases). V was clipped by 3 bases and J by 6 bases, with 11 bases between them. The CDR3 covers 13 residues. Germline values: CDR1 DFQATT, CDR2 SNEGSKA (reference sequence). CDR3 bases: TGCAGTGCTAGTGGAGGCGGGGCCGGGGAGCTGTTTTTT. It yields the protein CSASGGGAGELFF.